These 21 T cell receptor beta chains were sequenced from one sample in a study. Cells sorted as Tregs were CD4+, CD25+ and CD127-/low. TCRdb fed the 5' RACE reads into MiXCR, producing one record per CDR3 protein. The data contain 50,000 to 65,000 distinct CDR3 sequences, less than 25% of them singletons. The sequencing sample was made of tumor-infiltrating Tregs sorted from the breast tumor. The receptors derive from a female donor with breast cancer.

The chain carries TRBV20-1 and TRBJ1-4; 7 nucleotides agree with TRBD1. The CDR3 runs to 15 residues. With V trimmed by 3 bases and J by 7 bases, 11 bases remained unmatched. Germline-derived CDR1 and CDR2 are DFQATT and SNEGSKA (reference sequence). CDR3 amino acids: CSASRGQYAGEKLFF. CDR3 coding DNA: TGCAGTGCTAGTAGGGGACAGTACGCCGGTGAAAAACTGTTTTTT.

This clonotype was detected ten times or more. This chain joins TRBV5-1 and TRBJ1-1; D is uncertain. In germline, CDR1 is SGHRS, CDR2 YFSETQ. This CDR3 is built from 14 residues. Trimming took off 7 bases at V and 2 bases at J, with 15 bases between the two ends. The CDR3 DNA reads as TGCGCCAGCCGGAAAGTCGACGGTAACACTGAAGCTTTCTTT. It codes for CASRKVDGNTEAFF. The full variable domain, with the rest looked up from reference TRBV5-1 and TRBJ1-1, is KAGVTQTPRYLIKTRGQQVTLSCSPISGHRSVSWYQQTPGQGLQFLFEYFSETQRNKGNFPGRFSGRQFSNSRSEMNVSTLELGDSALYLCASRKVDGNTEAFFGQGTRLTVV.

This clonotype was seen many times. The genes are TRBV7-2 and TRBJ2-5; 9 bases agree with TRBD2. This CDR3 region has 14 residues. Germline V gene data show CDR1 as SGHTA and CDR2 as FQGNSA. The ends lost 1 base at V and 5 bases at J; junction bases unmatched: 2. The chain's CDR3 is CASSLGLAGETQYF. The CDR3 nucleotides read TGTGCCAGCAGCTTAGGGCTAGCGGGGGAGACCCAGTACTTC.

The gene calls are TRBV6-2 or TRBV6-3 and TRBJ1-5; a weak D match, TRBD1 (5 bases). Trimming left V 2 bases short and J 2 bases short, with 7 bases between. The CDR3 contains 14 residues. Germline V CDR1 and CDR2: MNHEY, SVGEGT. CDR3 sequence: CASSYPGRNQPQHF. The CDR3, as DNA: TGTGCCAGCAGTTACCCAGGGCGCAATCAGCCCCAGCATTTT.

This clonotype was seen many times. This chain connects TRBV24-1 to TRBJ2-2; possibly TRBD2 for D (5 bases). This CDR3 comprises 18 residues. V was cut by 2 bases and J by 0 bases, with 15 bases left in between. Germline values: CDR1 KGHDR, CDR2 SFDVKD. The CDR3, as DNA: TGTGCCACCAGTGATTATAAAGGCGGGTTCTCGAACACCGGGGAGCTGTTTTTT. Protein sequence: CATSDYKGGFSNTGELFF.

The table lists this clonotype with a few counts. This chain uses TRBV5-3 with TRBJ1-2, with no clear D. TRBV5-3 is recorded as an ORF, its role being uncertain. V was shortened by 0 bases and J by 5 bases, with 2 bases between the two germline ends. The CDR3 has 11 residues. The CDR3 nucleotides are TGTGCCAGAAGCTTGGTGTATGGCTACACCTTC. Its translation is CARSLVYGYTF.

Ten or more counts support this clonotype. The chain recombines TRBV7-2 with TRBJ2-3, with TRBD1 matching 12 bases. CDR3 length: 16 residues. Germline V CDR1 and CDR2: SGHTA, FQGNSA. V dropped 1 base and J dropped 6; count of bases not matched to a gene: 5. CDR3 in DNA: TGTGCCAGCAGCTTAGAAGGGACAGGGGGCGAGGATACGCAGTATTTT. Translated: CASSLEGTGGEDTQYF.

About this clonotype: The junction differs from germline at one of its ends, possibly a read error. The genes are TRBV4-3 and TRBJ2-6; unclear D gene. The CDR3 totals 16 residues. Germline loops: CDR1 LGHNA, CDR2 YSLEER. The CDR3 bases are TGCGCCCGCAGCCAAGATACCGGTTCTGGGGCCAACGTCCTGACTTTC. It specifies CARSQDTGSGANVLTF.

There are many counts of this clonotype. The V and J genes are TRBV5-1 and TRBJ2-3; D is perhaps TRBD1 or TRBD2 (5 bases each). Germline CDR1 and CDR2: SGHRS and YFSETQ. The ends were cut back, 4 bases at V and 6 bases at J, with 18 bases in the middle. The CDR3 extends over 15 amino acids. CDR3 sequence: CASSTSGTHGDTQYF. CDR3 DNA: TGCGCCAGCAGCACGTCCGGGACCCACGGCGATACGCAGTATTTT.

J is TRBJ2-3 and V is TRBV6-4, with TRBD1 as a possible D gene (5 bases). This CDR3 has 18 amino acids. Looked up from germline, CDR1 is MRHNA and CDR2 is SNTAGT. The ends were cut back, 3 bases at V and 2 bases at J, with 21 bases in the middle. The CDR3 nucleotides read TGTGCCAGCAGTGAAATTTGGTATTACAGGAGTAACACAGATACGCAGTATTTT. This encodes CASSEIWYYRSNTDTQYF.

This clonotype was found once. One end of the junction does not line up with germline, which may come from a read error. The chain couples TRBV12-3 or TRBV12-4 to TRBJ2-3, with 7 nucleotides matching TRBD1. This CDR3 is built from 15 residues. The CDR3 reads CASTRQGRAWDTQYF. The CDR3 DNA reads TGTGCCAGCACCAGACAGGGAAGGGCTTGGGATACACAGTATTTT.

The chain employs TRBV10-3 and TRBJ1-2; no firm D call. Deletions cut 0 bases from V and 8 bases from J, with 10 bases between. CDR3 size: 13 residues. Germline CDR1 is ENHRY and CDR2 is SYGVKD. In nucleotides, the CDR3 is TGTGCCATCAGTGAGTCGAGCAACGGGGGCTACACCTTC. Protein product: CAISESSNGGYTF.

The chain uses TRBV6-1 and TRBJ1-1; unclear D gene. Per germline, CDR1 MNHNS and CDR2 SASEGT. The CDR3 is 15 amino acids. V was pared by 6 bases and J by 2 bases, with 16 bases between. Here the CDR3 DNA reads TGTGCCAGCAGACACAGACCGGCCACCAACACTGAAGCTTTCTTT. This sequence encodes CASRHRPATNTEAFF.

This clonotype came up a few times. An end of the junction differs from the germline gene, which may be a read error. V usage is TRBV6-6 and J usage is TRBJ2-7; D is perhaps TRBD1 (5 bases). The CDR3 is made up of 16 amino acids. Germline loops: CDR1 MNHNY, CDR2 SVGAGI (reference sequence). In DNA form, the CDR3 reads TGTGCCAGCAGTGGCAAAGACAGCCCCATATCCTACAAGCAGTACTTC. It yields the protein CASSGKDSPISYKQYF.

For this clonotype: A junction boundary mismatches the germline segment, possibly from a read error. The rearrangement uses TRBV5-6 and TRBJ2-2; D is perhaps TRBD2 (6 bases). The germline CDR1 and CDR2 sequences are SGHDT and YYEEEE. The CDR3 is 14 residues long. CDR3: CASARGINTGELCF. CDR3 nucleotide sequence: TGTGCCAGCGCCCGGGGGATTAACACCGGGGAGCTGTGTTTT.

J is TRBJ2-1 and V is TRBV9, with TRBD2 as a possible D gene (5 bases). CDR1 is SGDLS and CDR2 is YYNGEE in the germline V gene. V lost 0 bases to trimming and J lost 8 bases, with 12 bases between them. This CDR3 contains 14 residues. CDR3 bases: TGTGCCAGCAGCGTAGCCGCTAGCACCCATGAGCAGTTCTTC. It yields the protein CASSVAASTHEQFF.

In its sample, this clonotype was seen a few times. CDR3 nucleotide sequence: TGTGCCAGCAGCAAGGGACAATTCGGCAATGAGCAGTTCTTC. Protein sequence: CASSKGQFGNEQFF. The chain recombines TRBV2 with TRBJ2-1; a weak D match, TRBD1 (6 bases). CDR1 SNHLY and CDR2 FYNNEI come from the germline V gene. The CDR3 is 14 amino acids. V was pared by 6 bases and J by 6 bases, with 15 bases between.

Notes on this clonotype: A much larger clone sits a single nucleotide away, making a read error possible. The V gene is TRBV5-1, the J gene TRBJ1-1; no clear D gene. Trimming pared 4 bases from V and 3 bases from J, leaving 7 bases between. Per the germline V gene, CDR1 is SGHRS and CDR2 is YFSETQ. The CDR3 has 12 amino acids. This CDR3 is CASSDGDTEAFF. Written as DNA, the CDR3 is TGCGCCAGCAGCGATGGGGACACTGAAGCTTTCTTT.

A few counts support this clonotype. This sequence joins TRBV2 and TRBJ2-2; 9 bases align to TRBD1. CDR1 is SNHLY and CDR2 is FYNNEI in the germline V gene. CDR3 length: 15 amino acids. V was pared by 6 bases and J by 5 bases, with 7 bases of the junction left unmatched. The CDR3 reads CASRADRGETGELFF. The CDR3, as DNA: TGTGCCAGCAGGGCGGACAGGGGAGAGACCGGGGAGCTGTTTTTT.

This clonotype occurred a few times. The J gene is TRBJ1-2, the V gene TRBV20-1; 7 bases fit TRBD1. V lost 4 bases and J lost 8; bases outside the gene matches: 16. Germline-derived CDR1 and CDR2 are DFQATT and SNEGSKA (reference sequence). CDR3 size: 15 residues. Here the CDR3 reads CSANRAGSSQGGYTF. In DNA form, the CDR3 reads TGCAGTGCTAATCGGGCCGGGTCATCACAGGGGGGCTACACCTTC.

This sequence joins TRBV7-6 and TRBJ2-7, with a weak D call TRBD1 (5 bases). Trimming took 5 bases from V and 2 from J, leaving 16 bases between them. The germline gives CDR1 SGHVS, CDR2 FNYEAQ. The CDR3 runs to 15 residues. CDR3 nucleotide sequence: TGTGCCAGCAGCCCCTCAGGGCAGAACACCTACGAGCAGTACTTC. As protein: CASSPSGQNTYEQYF.